This TCR beta chain was sequenced in a study of cytomegalovirus exposure and HLA in healthy donors. Whole-study results and caveats: Usually a TCR sequence was rare, but some public TCRs were found in many donors. High sensitivity and specificity were reportedly achieved when the classifier diagnosed cytomegalovirus status.

CDR3 size: 14 residues. The V segment lost 7 bases and the J segment 2 bases; nucleotides outside the gene matches: 11. The V gene's germline CDR1 is SQVTM and CDR2 ANQGSEA. The donors were members of the validation cohort comprising about 120 subjects, separate from the roughly 600-subject first cohort. The data were produced by immunoSEQ multiplex PCR, yet TCRdb's version contains in-frame clones alone and is incomplete. Found here are 65,000 to 70,000 clones, around 93% of them singletons; the top ten hold about 3%. Notes on this clone: Its antigen is not known.

This receptor was taken from a man aged 18 to 29 in good health and CMV-seronegative. This rearrangement joins TRBV29-1 to TRBJ2-7, with TRBD1 matching 7 bases. The sample comprised PBMCs. The CDR3 sequence is CSAAPPGGPYEQYF. Written as DNA, the CDR3 is TGCAGCGCCGCACCGCCAGGGGGACCCTACGAGCAGTACTTC.